This is a list of T cell receptor beta chains from one sample in a study of T cell responses to AZD1222 COVID-19 vaccine. Some clones are missing from TCRdb's copy, which holds only in-frame ones; the method was immunoSEQ multiplex PCR. The data hold 75,000 to 95,000 clones, with roughly 85% observed a single time. Sample: peripheral blood, taken 28 days after the second AZD1222 dose. The receptors were sampled from an adult who received the AZD1222 COVID-19 vaccine. The CDR3 runs from the conserved cysteine through the conserved F or W. The D gene is left open where the match is weak. Part of the rows lack a size; the others show once, few, many or a class for expanded clones.

clone size	J gene	V gene	D gene	CDR3 protein	CDR3 DNA
-	TRBJ1-2	TRBV13	-	CASSLFTAMLGNYGYTF	TGTGCCAGCAGCTTATTCACAGCCATGTTGGGTAACTATGGCTACACCTTC
-	TRBJ2-5	TRBV5-4	-	CASSLVQQETQYF	TGTGCCAGCAGCTTGGTTCAGCAAGAGACCCAGTACTTC
-	TRBJ2-2	TRBV30	TRBD1	CAWRGQGYGELFF	TGTGCCTGGAGGGGACAGGGTTATGGGGAGCTGTTTTTT
-	TRBJ1-2	TRBV7-6	-	CASSKSLAYGYTF	TGTGCCAGCAGCAAGAGTCTTGCCTATGGCTACACCTTC
-	TRBJ1-4	TRBV2	TRBD1	CASNPETGNEKLFF	TGTGCCAGCAACCCAGAGACAGGGAATGAAAAACTGTTTTTT
-	TRBJ1-3	TRBV19	-	CATERDPGNTIYF	TGTGCCACGGAGCGGGATCCTGGAAACACCATATATTTT
-	TRBJ2-7	TRBV5-1	-	CASSPSGTGHSEQYF	TGCGCCAGCAGCCCGAGCGGGACAGGACACAGCGAGCAGTACTTC
-	TRBJ1-2	TRBV9	-	CASSVGGGYGYTF	TGTGCCAGCAGCGTAGGAGGGGGCTATGGCTACACCTTC
-	TRBJ2-5	TRBV7-3	-	CASSPTPQETQYF	TGTGCCAGCAGCCCTACACCCCAAGAGACCCAGTACTTC
-	TRBJ1-2	TRBV15	TRBD1	CATSRDSTGTGEGNYGYTF	TGTGCCACCAGCAGAGATTCGACCGGAACAGGGGAGGGTAACTATGGCTACACCTTC
-	TRBJ1-2	TRBV6-4	-	CASSQDSGYGYTF	TGTGCCAGCAGCCAAGACAGCGGATATGGCTACACCTTC
few	TRBJ2-2	TRBV7-2	-	CASSWDSPGTGELFF	TGTGCCAGCAGCTGGGACTCCCCGGGGACCGGGGAGCTGTTTTTT
-	TRBJ2-2	TRBV23-1	TRBD1	CASIEPGTGGAKNTGELFF	TGCGCCAGCATTGAACCCGGGACAGGGGGCGCAAAAAACACCGGGGAGCTGTTTTTT
-	TRBJ2-1	TRBV18	-	CASSPLQNNEQFF	TGTGCCAGCTCACCGTTACAGAACAATGAGCAGTTCTTC
-	TRBJ2-5	TRBV6-5	TRBD2	CASSTMGGYQETQYF	TGTGCCAGCAGTACCATGGGAGGGTACCAAGAGACCCAGTACTTC
-	TRBJ2-2	TRBV5-1	-	CASSPQTISNTGELFF	TGCGCCAGCAGCCCCCAGACTATCTCGAACACCGGGGAGCTGTTTTTT
-	TRBJ2-1	TRBV3-1/TRBV3-2	TRBD2	CASSQVGAGPYNEQFF	TGTGCCAGCAGCCAAGTAGGAGCGGGGCCCTACAATGAGCAGTTCTTC
once	TRBJ2-7	TRBV11-2	-	CASSFRPGSPSYEQYF	TGTGCCAGCAGCTTTAGACCGGGGTCTCCCTCCTACGAGCAGTACTTC
-	TRBJ1-1	TRBV10-2	-	CASSGGWGQEAFF	TGCGCCAGCAGTGGAGGGTGGGGGCAGGAAGCTTTCTTT
-	TRBJ2-7	TRBV19	TRBD1	CASSPGQGDYEQYF	TGTGCCAGTAGTCCAGGACAGGGGGACTACGAGCAGTACTTC
-	TRBJ2-7	TRBV5-1	-	CASSLASGASEQYF	TGCGCCAGCAGCTTAGCCAGCGGAGCCTCGGAGCAGTACTTC
few	TRBJ1-4	TRBV6-5	-	CASSTNRVSEKLFF	TGTGCCAGCAGTACCAACCGGGTTTCGGAAAAACTGTTTTTT
-	TRBJ1-2	TRBV23-1	TRBD1	CASSQIDRESHGYTF	TGCGCCAGCAGTCAGATCGACAGGGAATCCCATGGCTACACCTTC
-	TRBJ2-7	TRBV5-4	TRBD1	CASSSPGQDSYEQYF	TGTGCCAGCAGCTCCCCGGGACAGGACTCCTACGAGCAGTACTTC